This TCR beta chain was profiled in a study of CD8 T cells in Susac syndrome. Sequencing of TCR beta drew on CD8+ and CD4+ T cells from blood. Isolation of CD8+ and CD4+ T cells was performed negatively, whereas enrichment of TEMRA cells was done by FACS. CDR3 size: 12 residues. Trimming removed 2 bases at V and 4 bases at J, with 8 bases between. Germline V gene lookup returns CDR1 SQVTM and CDR2 ANQGSEA. It was with random hexamers that roughly 0.45 to 1 ug RNA was reverse transcribed. A multiplex approach, immunoSEQ multiplex PCR, amplified TCR beta CDR3 across 54 Vbeta and 13 Jbeta. MiXCR was run by TCRdb on the immunoSEQ multiplex PCR reads, yielding one entry per CDR3 protein. The data contain 150,000 to 200,000 distinct CDR3 sequences, about 93% of them singletons.

The TCR originated in a human donor in good health. This chain joins TRBV29-1 and TRBJ2-5; D may correspond to TRBD1 or TRBD2 (5 bases each). Source material: CD4+ T cells from PBMCs. CDR3 amino acids: CSVEPGTETQYF. DNA of the CDR3: TGCAGCGTTGAACCAGGGACAGAGACCCAGTACTTC. Looking up the rest from reference TRBV29-1 and TRBJ2-5 gives the full variable domain: SAVISQKPSRDICQRGTSLTIQCQVDSQVTMMFWYRQQPGQSLTLIATANQGSEATYESGFVIDKFPISRPNLTFSTLTVSNMSPEDSSIYLCSVEPGTETQYFGPGTRLLVL.